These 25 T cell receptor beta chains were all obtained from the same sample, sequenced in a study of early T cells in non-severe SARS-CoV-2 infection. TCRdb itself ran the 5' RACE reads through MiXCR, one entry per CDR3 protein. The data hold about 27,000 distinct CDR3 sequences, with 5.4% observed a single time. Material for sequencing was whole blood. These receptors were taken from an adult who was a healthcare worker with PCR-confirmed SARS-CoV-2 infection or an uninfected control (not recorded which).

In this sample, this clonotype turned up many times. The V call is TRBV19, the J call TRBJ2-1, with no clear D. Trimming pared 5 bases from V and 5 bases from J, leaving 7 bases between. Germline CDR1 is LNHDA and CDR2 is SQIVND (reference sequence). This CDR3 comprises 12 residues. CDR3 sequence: CASSHRDNEQFF. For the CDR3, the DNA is TGTGCCAGTAGTCATCGAGACAATGAGCAGTTCTTC.

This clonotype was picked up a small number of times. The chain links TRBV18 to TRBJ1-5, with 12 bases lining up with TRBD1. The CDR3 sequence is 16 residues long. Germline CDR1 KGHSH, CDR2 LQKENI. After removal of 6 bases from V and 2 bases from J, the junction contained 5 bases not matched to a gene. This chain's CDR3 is CASSRDRGLRNQPQHF. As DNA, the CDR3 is TGTGCCAGCTCCCGGGACAGGGGGCTTCGCAATCAGCCCCAGCATTTT.

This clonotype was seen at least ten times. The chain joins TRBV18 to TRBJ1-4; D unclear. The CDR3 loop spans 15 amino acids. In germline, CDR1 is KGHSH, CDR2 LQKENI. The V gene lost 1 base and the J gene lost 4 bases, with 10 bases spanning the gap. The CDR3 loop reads CASSPLWGDNEKLFF. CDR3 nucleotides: TGTGCCAGCTCACCACTGTGGGGAGATAATGAAAAACTGTTTTTT.

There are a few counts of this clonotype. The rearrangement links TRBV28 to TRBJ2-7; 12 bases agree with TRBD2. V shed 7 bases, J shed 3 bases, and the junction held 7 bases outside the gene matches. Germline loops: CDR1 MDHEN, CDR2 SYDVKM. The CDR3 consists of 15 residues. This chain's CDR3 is CASKRRLAGDYEQYF. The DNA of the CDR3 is TGTGCCAGCAAAAGGAGACTAGCGGGAGACTACGAGCAGTACTTC.

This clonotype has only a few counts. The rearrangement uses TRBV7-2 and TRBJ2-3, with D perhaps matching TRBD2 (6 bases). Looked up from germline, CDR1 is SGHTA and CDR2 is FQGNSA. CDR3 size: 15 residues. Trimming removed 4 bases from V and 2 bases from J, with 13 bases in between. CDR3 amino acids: CASSSSGGYTDTQYF. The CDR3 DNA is TGTGCCAGCAGCTCTTCCGGGGGATACACAGATACGCAGTATTTT. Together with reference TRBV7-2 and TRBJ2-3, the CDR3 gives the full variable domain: GAGVSQSPSNKVTEKGKDVELRCDPISGHTALYWYRQSLGQGLEFLIYFQGNSAPDKSGLPSDRFSAERTGGSVSTLTIQRTQQEDSAVYLCASSSSGGYTDTQYFGPGTRLTVL.

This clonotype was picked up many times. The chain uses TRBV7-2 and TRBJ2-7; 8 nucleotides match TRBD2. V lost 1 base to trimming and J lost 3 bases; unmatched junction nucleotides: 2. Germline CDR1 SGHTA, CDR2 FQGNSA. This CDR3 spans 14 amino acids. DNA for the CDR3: TGTGCCAGCAGCTTAGAGGCGGGAGGCTACGAGCAGTACTTC. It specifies CASSLEAGGYEQYF.

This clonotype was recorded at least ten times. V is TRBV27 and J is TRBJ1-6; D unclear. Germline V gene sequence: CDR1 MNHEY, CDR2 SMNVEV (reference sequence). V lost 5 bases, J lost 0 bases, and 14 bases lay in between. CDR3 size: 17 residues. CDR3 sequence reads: CASSPLRPSSYNSPLHF. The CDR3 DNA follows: TGTGCCAGCAGTCCCCTTCGACCGAGCTCCTATAATTCACCCCTCCACTTT.

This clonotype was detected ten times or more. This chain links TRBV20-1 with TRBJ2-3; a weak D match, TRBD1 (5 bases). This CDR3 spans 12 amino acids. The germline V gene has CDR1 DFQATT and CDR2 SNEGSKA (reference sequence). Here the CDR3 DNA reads TGCAGCCCCAAAGGGGGCACAGATACGCAGTATTTT. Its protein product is CSPKGGTDTQYF.

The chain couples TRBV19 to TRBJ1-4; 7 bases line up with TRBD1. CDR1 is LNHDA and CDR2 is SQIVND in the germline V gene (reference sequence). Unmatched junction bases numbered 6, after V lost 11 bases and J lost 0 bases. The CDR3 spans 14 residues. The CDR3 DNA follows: TGTGCCGCCGGACAGGACGCAACTAATGAAAAACTGTTTTTT. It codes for CAAGQDATNEKLFF.

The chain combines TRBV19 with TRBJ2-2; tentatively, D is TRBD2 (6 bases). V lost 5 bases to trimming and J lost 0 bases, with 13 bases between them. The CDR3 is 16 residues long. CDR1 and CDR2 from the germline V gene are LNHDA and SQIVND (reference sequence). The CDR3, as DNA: TGTGCCAGTAGTTCGGAATGGGGGGCGAACACCGGGGAGCTGTTTTTT. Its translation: CASSSEWGANTGELFF. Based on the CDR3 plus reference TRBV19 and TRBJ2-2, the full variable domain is DGGITQSPKYLFRKEGQNVTLSCEQNLNHDAMYWYRQDPGQGLRLIYYSQIVNDFQKGDIAEGYSVSREKKESFPLTVTSAQKNPTAFYLCASSSEWGANTGELFFGEGSRLTVL.

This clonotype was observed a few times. In DNA, the CDR3 is TGTGCCAGCAGACTCTCCGACCCCGGGAATGAGCAGTTCTTC. This codes for CASRLSDPGNEQFF. The rearrangement uses TRBV12-3 or TRBV12-4 and TRBJ2-1; no firm D call. Trimming cost V 6 bases and J 7 bases, with 16 bases left between them. The CDR3 has 14 residues.

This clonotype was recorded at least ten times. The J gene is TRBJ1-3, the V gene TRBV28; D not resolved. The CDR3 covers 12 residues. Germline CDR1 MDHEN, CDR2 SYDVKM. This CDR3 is CVTRRSGNTIYF. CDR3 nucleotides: TGTGTAACGCGACGCTCTGGAAACACCATATATTTT.

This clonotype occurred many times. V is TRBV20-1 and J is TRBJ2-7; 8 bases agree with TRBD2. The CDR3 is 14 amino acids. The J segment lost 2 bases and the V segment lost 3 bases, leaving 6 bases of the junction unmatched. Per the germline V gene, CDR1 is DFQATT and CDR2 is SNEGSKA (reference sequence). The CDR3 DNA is TGCAGTGCTAGCGAGTCGACTAGCGCCTACGAGCAGTACTTC. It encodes CSASESTSAYEQYF.

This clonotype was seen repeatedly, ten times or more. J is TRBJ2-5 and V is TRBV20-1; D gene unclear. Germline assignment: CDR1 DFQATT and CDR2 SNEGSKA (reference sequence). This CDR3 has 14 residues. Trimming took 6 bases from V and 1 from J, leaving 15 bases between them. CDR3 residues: CSARTPRSQETQYF. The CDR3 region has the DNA TGCAGTGCAAGAACCCCGCGGTCCCAAGAGACCCAGTACTTC.

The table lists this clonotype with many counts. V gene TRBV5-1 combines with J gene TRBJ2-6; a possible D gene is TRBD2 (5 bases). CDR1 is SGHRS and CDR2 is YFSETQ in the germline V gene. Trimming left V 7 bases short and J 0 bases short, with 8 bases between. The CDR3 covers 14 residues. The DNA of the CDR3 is TGCGCCAGCTCCGGGGTCTCTGGGGCCAACGTCCTGACTTTC. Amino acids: CASSGVSGANVLTF.

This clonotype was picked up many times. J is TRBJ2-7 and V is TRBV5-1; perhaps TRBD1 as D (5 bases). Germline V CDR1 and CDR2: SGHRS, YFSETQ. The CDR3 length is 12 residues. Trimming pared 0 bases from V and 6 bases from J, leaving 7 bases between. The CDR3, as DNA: TGCGCCAGCAGCTTGGGACAGCGCGAGCAGTACTTC. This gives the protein CASSLGQREQYF.

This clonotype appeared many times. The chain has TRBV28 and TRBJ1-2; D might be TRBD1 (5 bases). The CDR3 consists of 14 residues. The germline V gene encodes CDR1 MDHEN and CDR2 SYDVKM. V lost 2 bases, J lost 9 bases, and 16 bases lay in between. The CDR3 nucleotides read TGTGCCAGCAGTTTAGCGTCTGCAGGGAGGAGCTACACCTTC. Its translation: CASSLASAGRSYTF.

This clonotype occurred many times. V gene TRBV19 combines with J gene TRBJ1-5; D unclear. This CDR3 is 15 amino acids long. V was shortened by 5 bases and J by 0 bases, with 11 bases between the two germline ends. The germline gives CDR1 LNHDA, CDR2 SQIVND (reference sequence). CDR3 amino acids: CASSDYSNSNQPQHF. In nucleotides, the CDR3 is TGTGCCAGTAGTGATTACAGCAATAGCAATCAGCCCCAGCATTTT.

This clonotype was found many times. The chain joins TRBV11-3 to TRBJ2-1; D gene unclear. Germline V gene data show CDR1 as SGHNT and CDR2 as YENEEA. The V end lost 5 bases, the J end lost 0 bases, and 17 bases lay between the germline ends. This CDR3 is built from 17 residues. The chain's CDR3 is CASSPPDSSSSYNEQFF. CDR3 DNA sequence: TGTGCCAGCAGCCCTCCAGACTCCTCGAGCTCCTACAATGAGCAGTTCTTC.

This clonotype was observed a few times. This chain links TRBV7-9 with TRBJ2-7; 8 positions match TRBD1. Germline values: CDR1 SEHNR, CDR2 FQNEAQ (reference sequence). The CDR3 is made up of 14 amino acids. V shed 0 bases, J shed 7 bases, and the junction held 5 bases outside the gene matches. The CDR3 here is CASSLADRAWEQYF. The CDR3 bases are TGTGCCAGCAGCTTAGCGGACAGGGCATGGGAGCAGTACTTC.

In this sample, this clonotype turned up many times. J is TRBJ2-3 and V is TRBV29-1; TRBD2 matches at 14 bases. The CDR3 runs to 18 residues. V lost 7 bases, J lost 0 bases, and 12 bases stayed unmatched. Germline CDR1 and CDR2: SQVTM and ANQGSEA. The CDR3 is CSGDRGLAGADSTDTQYF. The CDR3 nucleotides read TGCAGCGGGGACAGGGGACTAGCGGGAGCCGATAGCACAGATACGCAGTATTTT.

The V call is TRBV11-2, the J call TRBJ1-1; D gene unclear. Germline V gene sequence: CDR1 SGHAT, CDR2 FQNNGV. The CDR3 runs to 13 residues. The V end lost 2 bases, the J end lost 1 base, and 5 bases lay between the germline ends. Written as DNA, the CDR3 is TGTGCCAGCAGCTTATACACGAACACTGAAGCTTTCTTT. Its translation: CASSLYTNTEAFF.

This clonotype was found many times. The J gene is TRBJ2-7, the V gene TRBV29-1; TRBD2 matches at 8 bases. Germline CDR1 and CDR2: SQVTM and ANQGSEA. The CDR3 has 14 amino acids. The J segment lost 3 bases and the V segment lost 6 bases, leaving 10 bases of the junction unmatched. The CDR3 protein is CSVQLRLANYEQYF. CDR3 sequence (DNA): TGCAGCGTCCAATTGAGACTAGCGAACTACGAGCAGTACTTC.

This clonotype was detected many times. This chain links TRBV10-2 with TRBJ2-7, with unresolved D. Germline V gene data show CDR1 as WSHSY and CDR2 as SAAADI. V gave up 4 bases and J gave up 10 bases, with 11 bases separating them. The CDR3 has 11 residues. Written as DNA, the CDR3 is TGCGCCAGCAGTGGAGGAGATCGACAGTACTTC. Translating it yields CASSGGDRQYF.

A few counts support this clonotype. CDR3 nucleotide sequence: TGTGCCAGCAGCCCGGGCCTGGCCTACGAGCAGTACTTC. Its protein is CASSPGLAYEQYF. This chain uses TRBV5-6 with TRBJ2-7, with D unresolved. CDR1 and CDR2 (germline): SGHDT, YYEEEE. This CDR3 is 13 amino acids long. V gave up 4 bases and J gave up 2 bases, with 10 bases separating them.